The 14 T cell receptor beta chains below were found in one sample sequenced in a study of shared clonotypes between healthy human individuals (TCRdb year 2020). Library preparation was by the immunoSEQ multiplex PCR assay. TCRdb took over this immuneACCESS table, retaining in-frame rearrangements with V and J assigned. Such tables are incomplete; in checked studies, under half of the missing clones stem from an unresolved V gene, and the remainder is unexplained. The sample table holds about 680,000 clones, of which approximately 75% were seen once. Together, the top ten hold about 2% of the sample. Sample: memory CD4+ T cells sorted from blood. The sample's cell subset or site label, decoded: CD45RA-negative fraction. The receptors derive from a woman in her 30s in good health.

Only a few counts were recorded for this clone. Written as DNA, the CDR3 is TGTGCCAGCAGTTCGCAGGGGACGAGTGAGCAGTACTTC. It codes for CASSSQGTSEQYF. This chain connects TRBV27 to TRBJ2-7, with D tentatively TRBD1 (6 bases). The CDR3 consists of 13 residues. Germline V lookup: CDR1 MNHEY, CDR2 SMNVEV (reference sequence). The V gene lost 4 bases and the J gene lost 7 bases, with 14 bases spanning the gap.

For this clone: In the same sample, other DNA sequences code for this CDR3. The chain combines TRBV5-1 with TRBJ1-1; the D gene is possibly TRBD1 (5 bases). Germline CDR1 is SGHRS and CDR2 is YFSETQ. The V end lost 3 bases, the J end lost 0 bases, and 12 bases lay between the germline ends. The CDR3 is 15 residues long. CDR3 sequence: CASSSGTGLNTEAFF. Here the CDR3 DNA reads TGCGCCAGCAGCTCGGGAACAGGTCTGAACACTGAAGCTTTCTTT.

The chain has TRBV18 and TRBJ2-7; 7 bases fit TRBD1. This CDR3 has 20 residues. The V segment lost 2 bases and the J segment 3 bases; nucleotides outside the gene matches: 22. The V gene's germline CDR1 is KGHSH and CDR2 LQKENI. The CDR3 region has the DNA TGTGCCAGCTCACCAACCGGGACAGTTGCTGGGACGTCCAGATTCTACGAGCAGTACTTC. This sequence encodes CASSPTGTVAGTSRFYEQYF.

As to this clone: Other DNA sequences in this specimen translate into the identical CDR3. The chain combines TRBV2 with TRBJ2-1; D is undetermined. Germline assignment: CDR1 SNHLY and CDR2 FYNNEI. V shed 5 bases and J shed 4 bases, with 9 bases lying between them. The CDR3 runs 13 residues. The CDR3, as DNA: TGTGCCAGCAGTCGATCCAGTTACAATGAGCAGTTCTTC. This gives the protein CASSRSSYNEQFF.

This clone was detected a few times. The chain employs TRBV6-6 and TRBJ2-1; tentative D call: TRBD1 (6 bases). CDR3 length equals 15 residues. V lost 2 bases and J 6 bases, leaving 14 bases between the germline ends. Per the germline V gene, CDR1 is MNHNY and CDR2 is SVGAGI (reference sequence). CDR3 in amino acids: CASSYRGTRGNEQFF. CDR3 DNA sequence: TGTGCCAGCAGTTACAGGGGGACAAGAGGCAATGAGCAGTTCTTC.

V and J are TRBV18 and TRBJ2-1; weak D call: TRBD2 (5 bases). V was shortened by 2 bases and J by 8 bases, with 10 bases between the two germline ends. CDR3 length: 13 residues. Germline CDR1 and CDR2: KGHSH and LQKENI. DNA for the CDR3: TGTGCCAGCTCACCAACAACGGGGTATGAGCAGTTCTTC. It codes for CASSPTTGYEQFF.

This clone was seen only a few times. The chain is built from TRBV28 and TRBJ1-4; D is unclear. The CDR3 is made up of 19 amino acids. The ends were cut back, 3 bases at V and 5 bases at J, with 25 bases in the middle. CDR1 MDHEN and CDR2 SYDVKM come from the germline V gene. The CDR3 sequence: CASSFYTARTESTNEKLFF. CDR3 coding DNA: TGTGCCAGCAGTTTTTACACCGCGAGGACGGAAAGCACCAATGAAAAACTGTTTTTT.

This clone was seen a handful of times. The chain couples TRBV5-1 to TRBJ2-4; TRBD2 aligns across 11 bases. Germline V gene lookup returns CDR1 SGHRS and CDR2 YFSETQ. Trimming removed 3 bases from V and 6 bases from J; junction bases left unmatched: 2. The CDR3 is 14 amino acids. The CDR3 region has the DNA TGCGCCAGCAGCTCCGGGACTAGCGGAAACATTCAGTACTTC. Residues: CASSSGTSGNIQYF.

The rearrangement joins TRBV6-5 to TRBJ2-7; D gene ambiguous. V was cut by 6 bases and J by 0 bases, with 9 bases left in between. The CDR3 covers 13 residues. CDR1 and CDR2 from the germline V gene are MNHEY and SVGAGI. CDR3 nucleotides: TGTGCCAGCAGAGTGGGCTTCTCCTACGAGCAGTACTTC. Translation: CASRVGFSYEQYF.

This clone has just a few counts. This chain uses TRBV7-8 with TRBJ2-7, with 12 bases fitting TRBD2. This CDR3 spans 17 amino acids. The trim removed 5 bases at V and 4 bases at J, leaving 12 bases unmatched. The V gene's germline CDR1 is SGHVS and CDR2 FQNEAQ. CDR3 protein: CASSRGASGRAGYEQYF. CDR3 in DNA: TGTGCCAGCAGCAGGGGGGCTAGCGGGAGGGCCGGGTACGAGCAGTACTTC.

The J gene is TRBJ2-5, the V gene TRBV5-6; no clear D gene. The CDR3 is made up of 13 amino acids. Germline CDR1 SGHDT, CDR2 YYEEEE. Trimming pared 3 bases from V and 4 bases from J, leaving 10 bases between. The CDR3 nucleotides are TGTGCCAGCAGCTCGACGGTCGGAGAGACCCAGTACTTC. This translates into CASSSTVGETQYF.

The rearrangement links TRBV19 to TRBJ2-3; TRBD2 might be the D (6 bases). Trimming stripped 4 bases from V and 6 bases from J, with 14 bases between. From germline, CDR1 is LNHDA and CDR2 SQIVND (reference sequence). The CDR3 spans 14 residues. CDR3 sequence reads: CASSRGDVGDTQYF. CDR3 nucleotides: TGTGCCAGTAGTAGGGGGGACGTCGGGGATACGCAGTATTTT.

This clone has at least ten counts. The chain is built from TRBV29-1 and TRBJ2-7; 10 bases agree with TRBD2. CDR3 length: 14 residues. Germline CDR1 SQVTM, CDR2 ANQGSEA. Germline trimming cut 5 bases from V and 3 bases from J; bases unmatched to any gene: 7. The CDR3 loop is CSVPTSGPGYEQYF. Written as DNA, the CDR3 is TGCAGCGTTCCGACTAGCGGGCCTGGCTACGAGCAGTACTTC.

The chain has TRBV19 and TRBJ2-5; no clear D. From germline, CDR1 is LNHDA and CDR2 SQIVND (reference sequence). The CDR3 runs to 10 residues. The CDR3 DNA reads TGTGGGGTATACCAAGAGACCCAGTACTTC. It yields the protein CGVYQETQYF. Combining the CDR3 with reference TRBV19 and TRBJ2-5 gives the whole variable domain DGGITQSPKYLFRKEGQNVTLSCEQNLNHDAMYWYRQDPGQGLRLIYYSQIVNDFQKGDIAEGYSVSREKKESFPLTVTSAQKNPTAFYLCGVYQETQYFGPGTRLLVL.